The entry below describes one TCR beta chain. Its antigen is still unknown. PCR employed 60 Vbeta and 13 Jbeta primers. Here immunoSEQ multiplex PCR was the method, and the copy in TCRdb shows in-frame clones only, minus some. This sample yields under 200,000 clones, of which approximately 11% are seen a single time; more than 7% belongs to the top ten. Trimming removed 0 bases at V and 3 bases at J, with 5 bases between. CDR3 length: 13 amino acids. Germline V CDR1 and CDR2: LGHNA, YSLEER. The data originate from a study of cytomegalovirus exposure and HLA in healthy donors. Study-level background: Most genotyped donors, around four fifths of around 370, had Caucasian-associated genetic ancestry.

The study's findings and limits: Common viral pathogens were later found to be apparently linked to several of the most significant clusters. In most subjects, TCR beta sequences reportedly gave accurate predictions of HLA-A and HLA-B alleles. Cytomegalovirus association was assigned to more than 150 TCR beta chains.

Material: PBMCs. The gene calls are TRBV4-3 and TRBJ1-2; unclear D gene. This TCR came from a man aged 45-60 years in good health and CMV-seropositive. DNA of the CDR3: TGCGCCAGCAGCCAAGATTTCGACTATGGCTACACCTTC. It is translated as CASSQDFDYGYTF.